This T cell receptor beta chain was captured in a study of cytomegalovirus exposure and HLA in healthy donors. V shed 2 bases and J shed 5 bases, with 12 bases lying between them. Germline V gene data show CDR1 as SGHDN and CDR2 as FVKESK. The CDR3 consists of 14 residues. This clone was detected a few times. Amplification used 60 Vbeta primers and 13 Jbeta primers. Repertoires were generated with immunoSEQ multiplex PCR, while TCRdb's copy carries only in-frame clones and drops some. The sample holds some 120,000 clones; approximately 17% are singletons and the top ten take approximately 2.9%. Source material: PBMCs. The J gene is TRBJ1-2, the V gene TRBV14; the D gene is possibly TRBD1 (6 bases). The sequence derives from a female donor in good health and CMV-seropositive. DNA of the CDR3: TGTGCCAGCAGCCAAACAGGGTCCCTTTATGGCTACACCTTC. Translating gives CASSQTGSLYGYTF.